The clone carrying this T cell receptor (beta chain) turned up a few times. Its antigen is as yet unknown. TCRdb re-called the 5' RACE reads with MiXCR, one entry per CDR3 protein. The sample contains approximately 500,000 distinct CDR3 sequences, 25% of which appear only once. The data stem from a study of T-cell memory formation after mild COVID-19. Regarding the study as a whole: Unconfirmed was the SARS-CoV-2 specificity of second-wave clones that peaked on day 37. The study detected some responding clones in pre-infection memory, suggesting cross-reactive memory joined.

Specimen: PBMCs or a T cell subset sorted from them (not recorded which). The clonotype comes from an adult woman who had mild COVID-19 (a few samples of this study predate the infection). Cell type and time point are not known.

The CDR3 DNA is TGCGCCAGCAGCACCCGACATAAAGAGACCCAGTACTTC. Translation gives CASSTRHKETQYF. The chain is built from TRBV4-3 and TRBJ2-5; D gene ambiguous. The CDR3 is 13 amino acids. The V gene's germline CDR1 is LGHNA and CDR2 YSLEER. Trimming took 5 bases from V and 3 from J, leaving 10 bases between them.